Listed below are T cell receptor beta chains from one sample, sequenced in a study of shared clonotypes between healthy human individuals. This table comes from immunoSEQ multiplex PCR, and its TCRdb copy is limited to in-frame clones, with some not included. The data hold about 2.3 million clones, with 92% observed a single time. Sequenced input: naive CD4+ T cells from PBMCs. All receptors come from a man in his late teens or twenties in good health. Some clones in this sample may be carry-over from other donors' samples. CDR3s include the opening cysteine and the closing phenylalanine or tryptophan. Each record gives: D gene, V gene, clone size, J gene, CDR3 DNA, CDR3 protein. The D gene is left open where the match is weak. Some rows have no size entry. The others give once, few or many, or a class for an expanded clone.

-	TRBV20-1	-	TRBJ2-3	TGCAGTGCTAGTGGTGGGGATACGCAGTATTTT	CSASGGDTQYF
TRBD1	TRBV7-9	few	TRBJ1-5	TGTGCCAGCAGCTTTGGACAGGGCGGGGAGCCCCAGCATTTT	CASSFGQGGEPQHF
-	TRBV2	few	TRBJ2-3	TGTGCCAGCAGTGAACGAGATACGCAGTATTTT	CASSERDTQYF
-	TRBV25-1	-	TRBJ1-2	TGTGCCAGCAGGAGGGGCGACTATGGCTACACCTTC	CASRRGDYGYTF
-	TRBV4-2	-	TRBJ1-1	TGTGCCAGCAGCCATGACGCCCCAAGGGAGCCCACTGAAGCTTTCTTT	CASSHDAPREPTEAFF
TRBD1	TRBV5-1	few	TRBJ2-2	TGCGCCAGCAGCTTGCAGGGGGCGGCCGGGGAGCTGTTTTTT	CASSLQGAAGELFF
-	TRBV27	-	TRBJ2-2	TGTGCCAGCAGTTTTCTGTCGGAGACCGGGGAGCTGTTTTTT	CASSFLSETGELFF
TRBD1	TRBV7-3	-	TRBJ2-3	TGTGCCAGCAGCTTACGCGGCGGCAGGGGGCTAGCAGATACGCAGTATTTT	CASSLRGGRGLADTQYF
-	TRBV7-6	-	TRBJ1-4	TGTGCCAGCAGCTTAGCGGGGGCGCCCAATGAAAAACTGTTTTTT	CASSLAGAPNEKLFF
-	TRBV4-3	-	TRBJ1-1	TGCGCCAGCAGCCAAGATCAAGTTCGGACTGAAGCTTTCTTT	CASSQDQVRTEAFF
-	TRBV5-4	-	TRBJ2-7	TGTGCCAGCAGCCCCCCCGGGGCGAGGGTATCCTACGAGCAGTACTTC	CASSPPGARVSYEQYF
TRBD1	TRBV2	-	TRBJ2-7	TGTGCCAGCACTTCCCCCACGGACAGGGTACGCTACGAGCAGTACTTC	CASTSPTDRVRYEQYF
-	TRBV2	-	TRBJ2-3	TGTGCCAGCAGGGTAGCAACAGATACGCAGTATTTT	CASRVATDTQYF
-	TRBV28	-	TRBJ1-1	TGTGCCAGCAGTTTGTGGGGGGGGCCTGAAGCTTTCTTT	CASSLWGGPEAFF
TRBD1	TRBV18	-	TRBJ1-1	TGTGCCAGCTCACCCCGGACAGGGGACATGAACACTGAAGCTTTCTTT	CASSPRTGDMNTEAFF
-	TRBV5-1	-	TRBJ1-5	TGCGCCAGCAGCTTGGGTCAGGGAGGGGGACAGCCCCAGCATTTT	CASSLGQGGGQPQHF
-	TRBV7-6	-	TRBJ1-4	TGTGCCAGCAGCTCCGGGACGGAGGCAACTAATGAAAAACTGTTTTTT	CASSSGTEATNEKLFF
TRBD2	TRBV7-7	-	TRBJ2-2	TGTGCCAGCAGCGAACTAGCGGGAGCAAACACCGGGGAGCTGTTTTTT	CASSELAGANTGELFF
-	TRBV2	-	TRBJ2-3	TGTGCCAGCAGCGCCGGGGCCACAGATACGCAGTATTTT	CASSAGATDTQYF
-	TRBV19	-	TRBJ2-3	TGTGCCAGTAGTCTTTACACGACTAGTCGGTTGACAGATACGCAGTATTTT	CASSLYTTSRLTDTQYF
-	TRBV18	-	TRBJ1-5	TGTGCCAGCTCACCACCTCCAGGGCTCCATCAGCCCCAGCATTTT	CASSPPPGLHQPQHF
-	TRBV6-1	-	TRBJ1-2	TGTGCCAGCACTCCGCTTGGGGGGGGCTATGGCTACACCTTC	CASTPLGGGYGYTF
-	TRBV27	once	TRBJ2-5	TGTGCCAGCAGTCCCACGACAGGCCGACAAGAGACCCAGTACTTC	CASSPTTGRQETQYF
TRBD2	TRBV4-1	-	TRBJ2-3	TGCGCCAGCAGCCCCTCCTCGTGGGGGAGGGTAGATACGCAGTATTTT	CASSPSSWGRVDTQYF
-	TRBV5-1	-	TRBJ1-5	TGCGCCAGCAGCCCAGGAGCTAATAGCAATCAGCCCCAGCATTTT	CASSPGANSNQPQHF
-	TRBV5-1	-	TRBJ1-4	TGCGCCAGCAGCTTGGTCGGGGTAACTAATGAAAAACTGTTTTTT	CASSLVGVTNEKLFF
-	TRBV10-2	-	TRBJ2-5	TGCGCCAGCAGTGTGGACAGCCGCGGGACCCAGTACTTC	CASSVDSRGTQYF
-	TRBV5-8	-	TRBJ1-4	TGTGCCAGCAGCCTCTCTGGAACGGGGGGTGGTGAAAAACTGTTTTTT	CASSLSGTGGGEKLFF
TRBD2	TRBV5-1	-	TRBJ2-7	TGCGCCAGCAGCACCGGGACTAGCGGGAGATACTCCGAGCAGTACTTC	CASSTGTSGRYSEQYF